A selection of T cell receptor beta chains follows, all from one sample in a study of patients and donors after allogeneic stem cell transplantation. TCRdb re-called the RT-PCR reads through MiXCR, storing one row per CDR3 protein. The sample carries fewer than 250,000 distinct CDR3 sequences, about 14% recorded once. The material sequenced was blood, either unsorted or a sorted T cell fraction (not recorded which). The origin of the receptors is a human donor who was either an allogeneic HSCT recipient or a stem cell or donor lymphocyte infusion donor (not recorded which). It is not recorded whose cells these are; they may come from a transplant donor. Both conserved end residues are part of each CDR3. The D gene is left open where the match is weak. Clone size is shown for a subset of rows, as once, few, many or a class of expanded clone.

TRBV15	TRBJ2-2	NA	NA	TGTGCCACCAGCAGAAGAAGGACCGGGGAGCTGTTTTTT	CATSRRRTGELFF
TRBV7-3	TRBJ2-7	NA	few	TGTGCCAGCCCAAGGGGCTACGAGCAGTACTTC	CASPRGYEQYF
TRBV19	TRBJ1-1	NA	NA	TGTGCCAGTAGTTCTTCGGGACGGTGGTTGACTGAAGCTTTCTTT	CASSSSGRWLTEAFF
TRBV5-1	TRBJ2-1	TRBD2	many	TGCGCCAGCAGGTGGACTAGCGGGAGAGGTGAGCAGTTCTTC	CASRWTSGRGEQFF
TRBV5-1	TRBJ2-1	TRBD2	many	TGCGCCAGCAGCTTCTACGGACTAGCGGGTGGGGGTGAGCAGTTCTTC	CASSFYGLAGGGEQFF
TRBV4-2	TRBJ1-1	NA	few	TGTGCCAGCAGCCCTCATAATATCGGGGGCCCGAACACTGAAGCTTTCTTT	CASSPHNIGGPNTEAFF
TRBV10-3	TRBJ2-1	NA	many	TGTGCCATCAGTGAGACCGGATTGCAGTTCTTC	CAISETGLQFF
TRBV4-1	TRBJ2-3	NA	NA	TGCGCCAGCAGCCAGGAGCCCAAGGCCACTAGCACAGATACGCAGTATTTT	CASSQEPKATSTDTQYF
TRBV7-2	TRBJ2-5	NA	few	TGTGCCAGCAGCTTTTTTGCATCGAGGGAGACCCAGTACTTC	CASSFFASRETQYF
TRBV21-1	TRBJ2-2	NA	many	TGTGCCAGCAGCAAAAATGGGACAGGCCATACCGGGGAGCTGTTTTTT	CASSKNGTGHTGELFF
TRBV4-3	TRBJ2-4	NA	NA	TGCGCCAGCAGCCCACAGGGAGGCAAAAACATTCAGTACTTC	CASSPQGGKNIQYF
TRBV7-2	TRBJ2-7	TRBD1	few	TGTGCCAGCAGCACCTGGGTGGGACAGGGGGCTTCCGAGCAGTACTTC	CASSTWVGQGASEQYF
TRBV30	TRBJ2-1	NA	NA	TGTGCCTGGAGTGCTAACCGAATGGGTGAGCAGTTCTTC	CAWSANRMGEQFF
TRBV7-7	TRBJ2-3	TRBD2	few	TGTGCCAGCAGCGAAAGCGGGGGAGCTAGCACAGATACGCAGTATTTT	CASSESGGASTDTQYF
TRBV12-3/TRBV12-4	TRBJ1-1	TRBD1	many	TGTGCCAGCAGCCCGACAGGGGACCGTGAAGCTTTCTTT	CASSPTGDREAFF
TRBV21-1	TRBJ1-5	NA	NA	TGTGCCAGCAGGGTTGTACAGGGGGGCAATCAGCCCCAGCATTTT	CASRVVQGGNQPQHF
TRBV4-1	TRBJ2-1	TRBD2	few	TGCGCCAGCAGCCAACCGGGACTAGCGGGAAGGAATGAGCAGTTCTTC	CASSQPGLAGRNEQFF
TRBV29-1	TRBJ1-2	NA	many	TGCAGCGTTGAATTCGACGGAGCTAACTATGGCTACACCTTC	CSVEFDGANYGYTF
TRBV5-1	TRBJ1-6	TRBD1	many	TGCGCCAGCAGCTCGGGACAGGGTTATTCACCCCTCCACTTT	CASSSGQGYSPLHF
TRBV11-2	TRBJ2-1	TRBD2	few	TGTGCCAGCAGCTTACTACTAGCGGGAGCTAATGAGCAGTTCTTC	CASSLLLAGANEQFF
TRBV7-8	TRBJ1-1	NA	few	TGTGCCAGCAGCTTAATCCGGGGGGCCGGTGGGACTGAAGCTTTCTTT	CASSLIRGAGGTEAFF
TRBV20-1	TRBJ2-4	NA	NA	TGCAGTGCTGTAAAAACCCCGGCGGACAAAAACATTCAGTACTTC	CSAVKTPADKNIQYF
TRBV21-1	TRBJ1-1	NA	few	TGTGCCAGCAGCAAATGCGAGGGGTACACTGAAGCTTTCTTT	CASSKCEGYTEAFF
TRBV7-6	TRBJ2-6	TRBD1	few	TGTGCCAGCAGCCAGGGGGTAGGCTCTGGGGCCAACGTCCTGACTTTC	CASSQGVGSGANVLTF
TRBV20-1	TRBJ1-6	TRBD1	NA	TGCAGTGCTAGAGAGGTCGTGAAGGGGGCGGATTCACCCCTCCACTTT	CSAREVVKGADSPLHF
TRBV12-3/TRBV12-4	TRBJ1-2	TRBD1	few	TGTGCCAGCAGCGATCCGCACCAGGGGGACTATGGCTACACCTTC	CASSDPHQGDYGYTF
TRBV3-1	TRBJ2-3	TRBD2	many	TGTGCCAGCAGCCCCGAAATGAGCGGGAGAAAGTATACGCAGTATTTT	CASSPEMSGRKYTQYF